These 2 T cell receptor beta chains were sequenced from one sample in a study of T cells in Graves' hyperthyroidism and ophthalmopathy. Amplified regions were TCR beta CDR3 sequences from RNA transcripts. An initial round of RT-PCR targeting the TCR CDR3 relied on the HTBI primer set. MiXCR, applied by TCRdb to the multiplex PCR reads, yields one record per CDR3 protein. This repertoire shows about 720,000 distinct CDR3 sequences, around 15% found once; its top ten account for under 8.5%. The sequenced sample was blood. All receptors come from a man younger than 30 with Graves' hyperthyroidism.

This clonotype was recorded many times. This rearrangement joins TRBV13 to TRBJ1-6; TRBD1 matches at 8 bases. V lost 3 bases and J lost 7; bases outside the gene matches: 11. The CDR3 contains 17 residues. Germline CDR1 and CDR2: PRHDT and FYEKMQ (reference sequence). The CDR3 region has the DNA TGTGCCAGCAGCTTGGGCCGTACAGGGGGTTTGAATTCACCCCTCCACTTT. Encoded protein: CASSLGRTGGLNSPLHF.

This clonotype appeared a few times. This chain uses TRBV25-1 with TRBJ2-5, with TRBD2 matching over 10 bases. This CDR3 is 13 amino acids long. The junction had 7 bases not matched to a gene; V was cut back by 10 bases and J by 5 bases. Germline V gene sequence: CDR1 MGHDK, CDR2 SYGVNS. CDR3 coding DNA: TGTGCCACCCTACGACTAGCGGGCGAGACCCAGTACTTC. As protein: CATLRLAGETQYF. The full variable domain, in which reference TRBV25-1 and TRBJ2-5 provide the parts outside the CDR3, is EADIYQTPRYLVIGTGKKITLECSQTMGHDKMYWYQQDPGMELHLIHYSYGVNSTEKGDLSSESTVSRIRTEHFPLTLESARPSHTSQYLCATLRLAGETQYFGPGTRLLVL.